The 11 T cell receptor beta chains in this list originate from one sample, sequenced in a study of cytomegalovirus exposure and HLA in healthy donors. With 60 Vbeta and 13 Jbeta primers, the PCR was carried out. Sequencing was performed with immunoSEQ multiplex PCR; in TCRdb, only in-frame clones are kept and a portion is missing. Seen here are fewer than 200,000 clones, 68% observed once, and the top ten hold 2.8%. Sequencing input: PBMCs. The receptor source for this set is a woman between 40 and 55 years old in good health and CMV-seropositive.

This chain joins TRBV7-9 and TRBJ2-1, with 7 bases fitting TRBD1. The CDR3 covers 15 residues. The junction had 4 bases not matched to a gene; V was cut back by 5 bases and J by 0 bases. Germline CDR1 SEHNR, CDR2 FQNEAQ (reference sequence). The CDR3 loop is CASSATGSSYNEQFF. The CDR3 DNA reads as TGTGCCAGCAGCGCGACAGGGAGCTCCTACAATGAGCAGTTCTTC.

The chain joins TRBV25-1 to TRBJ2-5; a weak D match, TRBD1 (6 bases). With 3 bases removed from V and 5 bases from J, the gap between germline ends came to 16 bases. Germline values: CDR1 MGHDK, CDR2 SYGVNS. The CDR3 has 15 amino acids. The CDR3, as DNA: TGTGCCAGCAGTGAGGGATCTGGGGGCCGGGAGACCCAGTACTTC. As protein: CASSEGSGGRETQYF.

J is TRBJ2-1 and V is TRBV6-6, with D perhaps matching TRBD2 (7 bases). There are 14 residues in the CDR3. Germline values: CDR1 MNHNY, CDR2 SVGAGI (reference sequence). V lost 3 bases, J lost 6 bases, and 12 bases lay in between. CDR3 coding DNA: TGTGCCAGCAGTTATTGGGGGGGGCCCAATGAGCAGTTCTTC. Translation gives CASSYWGGPNEQFF.

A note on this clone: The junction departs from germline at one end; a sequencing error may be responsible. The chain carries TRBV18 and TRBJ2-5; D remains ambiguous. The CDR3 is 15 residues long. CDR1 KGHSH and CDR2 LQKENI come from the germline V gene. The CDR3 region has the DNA TGTGCCAGCTCACCACAGCGATACAATCAAGAGGCCCAGTACTTC. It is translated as CASSPQRYNQEAQYF.

CDR3 in amino acids: CAISEAWERGHLNEQFF. The CDR3 DNA sequence: TGTGCCATCAGTGAGGCGTGGGAGCGGGGACATCTCAATGAGCAGTTCTTC. The chain has TRBV10-3 and TRBJ2-1, with a tentative D call TRBD2 (7 bases). With 2 bases removed from V and 6 bases from J, the gap between germline ends came to 20 bases. CDR3 length equals 17 residues. Looked up from germline, CDR1 is ENHRY and CDR2 is SYGVKD.

The CDR3 region is CASSQGQGYEKLFF. The CDR3 DNA sequence: TGCGCCAGCAGCCAAGGGCAGGGGTATGAAAAACTGTTTTTT. V is TRBV4-3 and J is TRBJ1-4, with D perhaps TRBD1 (6 bases). In germline, CDR1 is LGHNA, CDR2 YSLEER. The CDR3 consists of 14 residues. V was pared by 1 base and J by 6 bases, with 9 bases between.

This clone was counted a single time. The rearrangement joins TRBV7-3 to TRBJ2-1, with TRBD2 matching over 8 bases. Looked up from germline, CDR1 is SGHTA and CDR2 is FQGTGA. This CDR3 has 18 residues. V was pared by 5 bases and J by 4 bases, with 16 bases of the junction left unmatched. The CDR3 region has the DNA TGTGCCAGCAGCCCCTCCGGTTCAGGCGGGAGGACGTACAATGAGCAGTTCTTC. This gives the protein CASSPSGSGGRTYNEQFF.

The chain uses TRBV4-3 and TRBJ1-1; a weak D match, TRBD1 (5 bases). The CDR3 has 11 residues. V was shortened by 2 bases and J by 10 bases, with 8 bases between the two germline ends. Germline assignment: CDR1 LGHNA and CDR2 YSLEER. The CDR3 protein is CASSQQGGAFF. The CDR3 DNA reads TGCGCCAGCAGCCAACAGGGTGGAGCTTTCTTT.

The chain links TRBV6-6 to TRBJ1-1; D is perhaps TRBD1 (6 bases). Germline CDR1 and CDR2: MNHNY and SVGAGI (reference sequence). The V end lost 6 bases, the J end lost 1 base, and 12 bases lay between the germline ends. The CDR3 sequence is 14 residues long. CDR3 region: CASRYEDRNTEAFF. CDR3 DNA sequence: TGTGCCAGCAGATACGAGGACAGGAACACTGAAGCTTTCTTT.

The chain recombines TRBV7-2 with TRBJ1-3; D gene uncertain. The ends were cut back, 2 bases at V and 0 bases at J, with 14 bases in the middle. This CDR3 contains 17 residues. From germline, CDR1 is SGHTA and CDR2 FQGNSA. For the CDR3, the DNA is TGTGCCAGCAGCTTACAGGCGGGATCTAACTCTGGAAACACCATATATTTT. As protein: CASSLQAGSNSGNTIYF.

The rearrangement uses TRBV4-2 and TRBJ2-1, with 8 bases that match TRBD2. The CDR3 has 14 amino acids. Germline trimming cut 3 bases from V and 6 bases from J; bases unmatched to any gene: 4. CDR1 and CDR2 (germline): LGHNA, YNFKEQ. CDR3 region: CASSQATSANEQFF. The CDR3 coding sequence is TGTGCCAGCAGCCAGGCGACTAGCGCCAATGAGCAGTTCTTC.